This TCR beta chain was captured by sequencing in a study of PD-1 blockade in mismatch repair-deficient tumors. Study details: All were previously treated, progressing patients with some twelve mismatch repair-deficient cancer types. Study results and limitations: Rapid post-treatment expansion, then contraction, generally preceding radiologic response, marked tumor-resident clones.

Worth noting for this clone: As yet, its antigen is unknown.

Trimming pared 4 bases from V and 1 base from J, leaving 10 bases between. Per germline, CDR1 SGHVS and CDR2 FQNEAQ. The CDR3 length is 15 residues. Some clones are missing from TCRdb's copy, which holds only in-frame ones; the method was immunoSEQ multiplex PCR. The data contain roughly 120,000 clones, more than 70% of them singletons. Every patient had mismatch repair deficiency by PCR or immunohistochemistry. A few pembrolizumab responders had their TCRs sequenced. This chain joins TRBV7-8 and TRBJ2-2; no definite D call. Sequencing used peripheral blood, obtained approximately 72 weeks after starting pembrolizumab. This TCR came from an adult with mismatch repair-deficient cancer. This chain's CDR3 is CASSSSGLNTGELFF. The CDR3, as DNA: TGTGCCAGCAGCTCCTCGGGTTTGAACACCGGGGAGCTGTTTTTT.